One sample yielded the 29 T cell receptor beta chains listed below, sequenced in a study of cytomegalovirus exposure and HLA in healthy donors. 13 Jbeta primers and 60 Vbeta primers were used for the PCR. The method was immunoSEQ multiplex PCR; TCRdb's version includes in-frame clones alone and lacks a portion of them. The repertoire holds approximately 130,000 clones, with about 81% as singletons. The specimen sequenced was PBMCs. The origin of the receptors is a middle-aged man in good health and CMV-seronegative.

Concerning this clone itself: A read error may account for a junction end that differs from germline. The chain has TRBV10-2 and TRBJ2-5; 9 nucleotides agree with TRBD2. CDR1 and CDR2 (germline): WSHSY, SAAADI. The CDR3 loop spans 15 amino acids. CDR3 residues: CASSEGGRGQEIQYF. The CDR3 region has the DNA TGCGCCAGCAGTGAGGGCGGGAGGGGCCAAGAGATCCAGTACTTC.

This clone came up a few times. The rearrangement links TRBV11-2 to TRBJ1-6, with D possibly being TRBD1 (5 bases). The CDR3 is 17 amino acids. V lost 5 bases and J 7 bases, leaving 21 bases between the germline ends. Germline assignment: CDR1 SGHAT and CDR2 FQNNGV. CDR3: CASSLFPGGEQNSPLHF. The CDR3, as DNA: TGTGCCAGCAGCCTGTTCCCGGGGGGGGAACAGAATTCACCCCTCCACTTT.

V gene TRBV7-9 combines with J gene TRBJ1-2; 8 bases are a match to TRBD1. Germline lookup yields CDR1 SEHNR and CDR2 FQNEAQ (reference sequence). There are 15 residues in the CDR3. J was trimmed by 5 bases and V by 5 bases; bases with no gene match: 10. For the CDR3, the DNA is TGTGCCAGCAGCGGGGGGGACAGGTTTTTTTATGGCTACACCTTC. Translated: CASSGGDRFFYGYTF. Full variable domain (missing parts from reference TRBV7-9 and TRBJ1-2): DTGVSQNPRHKITKRGQNVTFRCDPISEHNRLYWYRQTLGQGPEFLTYFQNEAQLEKSRLLSDRFSAERPKGSFSTLEIQRTEQGDSAMYLCASSGGDRFFYGYTFGSGTRLTVV.

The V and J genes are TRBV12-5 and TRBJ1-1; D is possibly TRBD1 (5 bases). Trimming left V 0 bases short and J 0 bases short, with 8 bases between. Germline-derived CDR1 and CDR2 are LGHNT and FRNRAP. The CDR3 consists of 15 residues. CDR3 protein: CASGLVPGLNTEAFF. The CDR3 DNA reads TGTGCTAGTGGTTTGGTCCCAGGGTTGAACACTGAAGCTTTCTTT.

The DNA of the CDR3 is TGCGCCAGCAGCTTCAGGGGAGAGGTTGAAGATACGCAGTATTTT. It specifies CASSFRGEVEDTQYF. The chain employs TRBV5-1 and TRBJ2-3; the D gene is possibly TRBD1 (6 bases). Germline CDR1 is SGHRS and CDR2 is YFSETQ. V shed 2 bases and J shed 5 bases, with 15 bases lying between them. The CDR3 has 15 residues.

The CDR3 loop reads CAISEGTGFGVPPAQHF. The CDR3 nucleotides read TGTGCCATCAGTGAGGGGACAGGGTTTGGGGTGCCTCCGGCCCAGCATTTT. The chain employs TRBV10-3 and TRBJ1-5; TRBD1 agrees at 9 bases. CDR3 length: 17 residues. In germline, CDR1 is ENHRY, CDR2 SYGVKD. V gave up 2 bases and J gave up 11 bases; unmatched junction bases: 16.

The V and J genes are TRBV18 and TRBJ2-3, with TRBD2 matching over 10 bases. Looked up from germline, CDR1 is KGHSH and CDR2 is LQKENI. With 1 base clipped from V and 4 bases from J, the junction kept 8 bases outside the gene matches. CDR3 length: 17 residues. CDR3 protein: CASSPQSSGGAADTQYF. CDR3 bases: TGTGCCAGCTCACCACAATCCAGCGGGGGGGCCGCAGATACGCAGTATTTT.

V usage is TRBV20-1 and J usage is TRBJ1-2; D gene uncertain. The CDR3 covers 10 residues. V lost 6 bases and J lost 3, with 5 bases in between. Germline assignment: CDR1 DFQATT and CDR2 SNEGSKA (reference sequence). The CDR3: CSAPDYGYTF. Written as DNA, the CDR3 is TGCAGTGCACCAGACTATGGCTACACCTTC.

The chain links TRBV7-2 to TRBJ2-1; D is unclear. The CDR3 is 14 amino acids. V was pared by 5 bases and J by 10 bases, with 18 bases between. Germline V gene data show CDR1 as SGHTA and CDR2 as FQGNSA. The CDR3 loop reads CASSLRLQLGEQFF. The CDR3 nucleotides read TGTGCCAGCAGCCTACGACTGCAGCTCGGCGAGCAGTTCTTC. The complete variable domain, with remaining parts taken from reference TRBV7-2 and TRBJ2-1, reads GAGVSQSPSNKVTEKGKDVELRCDPISGHTALYWYRQSLGQGLEFLIYFQGNSAPDKSGLPSDRFSAERTGGSVSTLTIQRTQQEDSAVYLCASSLRLQLGEQFFGPGTRLTVL.

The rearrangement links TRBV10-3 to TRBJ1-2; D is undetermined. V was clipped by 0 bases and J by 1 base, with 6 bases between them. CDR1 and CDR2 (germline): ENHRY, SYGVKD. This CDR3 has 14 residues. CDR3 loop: CAISESRSNYGYTF. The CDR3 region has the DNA TGTGCCATCAGTGAGTCGAGGAGTAACTATGGCTACACCTTC.

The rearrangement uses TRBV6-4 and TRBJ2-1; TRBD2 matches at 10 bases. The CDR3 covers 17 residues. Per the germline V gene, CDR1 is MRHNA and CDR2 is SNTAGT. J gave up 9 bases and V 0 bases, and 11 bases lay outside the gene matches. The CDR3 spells CASSDSGGVAGGGEQFF. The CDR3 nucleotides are TGTGCCAGCAGTGACTCAGGTGGGGTAGCGGGAGGCGGTGAGCAGTTCTTC.

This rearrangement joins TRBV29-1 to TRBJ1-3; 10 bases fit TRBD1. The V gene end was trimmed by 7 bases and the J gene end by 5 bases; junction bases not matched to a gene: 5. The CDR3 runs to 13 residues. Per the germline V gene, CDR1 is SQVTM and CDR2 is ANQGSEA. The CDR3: CSGLDRGRNTIYF. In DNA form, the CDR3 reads TGCAGCGGCTTAGACAGGGGGCGAAACACCATATATTTT.

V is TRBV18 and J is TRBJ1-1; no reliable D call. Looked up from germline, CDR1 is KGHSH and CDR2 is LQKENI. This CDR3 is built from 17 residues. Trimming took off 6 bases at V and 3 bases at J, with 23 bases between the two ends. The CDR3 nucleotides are TGTGCCAGCTCTCTCCAGCGTTGGGTTGCGAGCGACACTGAAGCTTTCTTT. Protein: CASSLQRWVASDTEAFF.

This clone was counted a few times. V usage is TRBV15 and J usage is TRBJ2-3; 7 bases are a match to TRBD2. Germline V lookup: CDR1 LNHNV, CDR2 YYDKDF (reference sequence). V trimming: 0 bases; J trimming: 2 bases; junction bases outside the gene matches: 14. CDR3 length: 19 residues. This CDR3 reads CATSRDNGRAGEYTDTQYF. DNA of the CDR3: TGTGCCACCAGCAGAGATAATGGTCGGGCGGGAGAATACACAGATACGCAGTATTTT.

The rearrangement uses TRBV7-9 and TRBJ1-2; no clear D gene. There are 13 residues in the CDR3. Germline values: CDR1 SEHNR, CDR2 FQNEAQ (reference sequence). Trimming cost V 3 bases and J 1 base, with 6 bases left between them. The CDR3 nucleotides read TGTGCCAGCAGCTTTCTTAGTAACTATGGCTACACCTTC. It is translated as CASSFLSNYGYTF.

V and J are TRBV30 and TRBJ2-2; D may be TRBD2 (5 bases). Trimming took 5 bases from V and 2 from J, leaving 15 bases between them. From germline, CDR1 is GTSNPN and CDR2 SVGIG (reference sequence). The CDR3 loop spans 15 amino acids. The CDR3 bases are TGTGCCTGGTGTTATCGATCGGGAAACACCGGGGAGCTGTTTTTT. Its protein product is CAWCYRSGNTGELFF. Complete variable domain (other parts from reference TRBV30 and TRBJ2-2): SQTIHQWPATLVQPVGSPLSLECTVEGTSNPNLYWYRQAAGRGLQLLFYSVGIGQISSEVPQNLSASRPQDRQFILSSKKLLLSDSGFYLCAWCYRSGNTGELFFGEGSRLTVL.

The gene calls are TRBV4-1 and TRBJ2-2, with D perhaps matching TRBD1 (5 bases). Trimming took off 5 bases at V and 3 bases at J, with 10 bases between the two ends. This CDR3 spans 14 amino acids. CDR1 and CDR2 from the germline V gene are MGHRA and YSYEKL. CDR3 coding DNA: TGCGCCAGCAGCTTCAGGGTTGACACCGGGGAGCTGTTTTTT. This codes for CASSFRVDTGELFF.

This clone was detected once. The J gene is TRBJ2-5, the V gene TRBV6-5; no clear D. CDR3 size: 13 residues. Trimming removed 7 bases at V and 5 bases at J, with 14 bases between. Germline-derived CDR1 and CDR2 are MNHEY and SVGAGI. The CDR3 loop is CASTSAVGETQYF. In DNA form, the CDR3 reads TGTGCCAGCACGTCAGCAGTCGGGGAGACCCAGTACTTC.

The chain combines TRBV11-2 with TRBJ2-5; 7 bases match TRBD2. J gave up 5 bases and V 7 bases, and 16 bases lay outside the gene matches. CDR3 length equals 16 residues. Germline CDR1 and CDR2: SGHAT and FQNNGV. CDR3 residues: CASTGGGGDQRETQYF. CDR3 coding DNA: TGTGCCAGCACCGGGGGTGGGGGGGACCAACGGGAGACCCAGTACTTC.

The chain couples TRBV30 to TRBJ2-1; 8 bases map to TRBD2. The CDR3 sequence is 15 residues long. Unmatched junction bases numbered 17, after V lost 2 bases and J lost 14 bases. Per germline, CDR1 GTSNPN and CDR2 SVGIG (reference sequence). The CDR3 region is CAWSQGTGGASGKFF. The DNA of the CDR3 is TGTGCCTGGAGTCAAGGTACCGGGGGGGCTTCCGGTAAGTTCTTC.

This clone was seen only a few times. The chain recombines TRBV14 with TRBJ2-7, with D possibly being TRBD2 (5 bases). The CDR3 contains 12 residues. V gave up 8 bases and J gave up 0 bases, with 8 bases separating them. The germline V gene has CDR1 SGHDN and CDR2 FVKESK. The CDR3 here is CASGLPSYEQYF. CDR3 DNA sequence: TGTGCCAGCGGACTCCCCTCCTACGAGCAGTACTTC. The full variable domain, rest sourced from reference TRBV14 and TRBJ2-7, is EAGVTQFPSHSVIEKGQTVTLRCDPISGHDNLYWYRRVMGKEIKFLLHFVKESKQDESGMPNNRFLAERTGGTYSTLKVQPAELEDSGVYFCASGLPSYEQYFGPGTRLTVT.

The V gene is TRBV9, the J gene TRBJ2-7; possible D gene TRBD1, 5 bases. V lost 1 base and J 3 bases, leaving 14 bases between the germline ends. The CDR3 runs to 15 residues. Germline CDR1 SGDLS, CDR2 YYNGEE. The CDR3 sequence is CASSVNPGLIYEQYF. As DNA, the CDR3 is TGTGCCAGCAGCGTAAATCCAGGGTTGATCTACGAGCAGTACTTC.

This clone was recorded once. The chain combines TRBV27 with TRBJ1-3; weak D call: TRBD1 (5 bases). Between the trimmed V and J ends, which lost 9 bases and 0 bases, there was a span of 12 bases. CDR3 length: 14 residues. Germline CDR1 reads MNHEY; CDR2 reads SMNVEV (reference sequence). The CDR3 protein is CASGGVSSGNTIYF. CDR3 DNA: TGTGCCAGTGGGGGGGTTTCCTCTGGAAACACCATATATTTT.

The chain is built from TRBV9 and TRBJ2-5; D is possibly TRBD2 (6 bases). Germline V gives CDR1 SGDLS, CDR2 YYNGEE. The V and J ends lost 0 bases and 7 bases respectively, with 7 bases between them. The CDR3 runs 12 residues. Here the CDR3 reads CASSVVGGTQYF. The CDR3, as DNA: TGTGCCAGCAGCGTAGTCGGGGGGACCCAGTACTTC.

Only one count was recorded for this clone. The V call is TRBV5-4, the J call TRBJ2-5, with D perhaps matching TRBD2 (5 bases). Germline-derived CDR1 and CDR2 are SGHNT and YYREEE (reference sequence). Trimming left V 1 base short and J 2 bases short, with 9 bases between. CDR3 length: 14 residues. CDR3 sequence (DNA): TGTGCCAGCAGCTTGTCAAGCGGACAAGAGACCCAGTACTTC. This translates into CASSLSSGQETQYF. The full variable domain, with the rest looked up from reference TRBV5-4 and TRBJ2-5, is ETGVTQSPTHLIKTRGQQVTLRCSSQSGHNTVSWYQQALGQGPQFIFQYYREEENGRGNFPPRFSGLQFPNYSSELNVNALELDDSALYLCASSLSSGQETQYFGPGTRLLVL.

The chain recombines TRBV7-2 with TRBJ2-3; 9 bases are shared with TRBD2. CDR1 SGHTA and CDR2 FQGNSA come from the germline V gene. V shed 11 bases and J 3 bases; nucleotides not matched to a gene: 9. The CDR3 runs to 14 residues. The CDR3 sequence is CARGSGGLTDTQYF. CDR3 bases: TGTGCCCGAGGGAGCGGGGGGCTTACAGATACGCAGTATTTT.

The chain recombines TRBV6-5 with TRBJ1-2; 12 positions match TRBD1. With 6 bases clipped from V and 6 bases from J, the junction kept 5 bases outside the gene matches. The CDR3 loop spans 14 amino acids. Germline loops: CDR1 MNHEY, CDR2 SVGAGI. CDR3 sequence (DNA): TGTGCCAGCAGCTATGGGACAGGGGGCAATGGCTACACCTTC. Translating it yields CASSYGTGGNGYTF.

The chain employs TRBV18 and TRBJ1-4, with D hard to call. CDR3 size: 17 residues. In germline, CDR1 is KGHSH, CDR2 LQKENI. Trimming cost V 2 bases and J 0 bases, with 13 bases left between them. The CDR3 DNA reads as TGTGCCAGCTCACCATCACACCCCGTTGCAACTAATGAAAAACTGTTTTTT. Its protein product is CASSPSHPVATNEKLFF.

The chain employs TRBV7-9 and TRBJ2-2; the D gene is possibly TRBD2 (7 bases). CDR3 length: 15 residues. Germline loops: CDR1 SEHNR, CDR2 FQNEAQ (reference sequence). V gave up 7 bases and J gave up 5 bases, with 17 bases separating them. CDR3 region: CASILGGGPTGELFF. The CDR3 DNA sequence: TGTGCCAGCATCTTGGGCGGGGGCCCAACCGGGGAGCTGTTTTTT.